These 19 T cell receptor beta chains were all obtained from the same sample, sequenced in a study of cytomegalovirus exposure and HLA in healthy donors. PCR amplification relied on 60 Vbeta primers (plus 13 Jbeta primers). Clones were sequenced by immunoSEQ multiplex PCR, and TCRdb holds only the in-frame ones, with some missing. Among tens of thousands of clones listed, roughly 82% were seen once. Specimen: PBMCs. The origin of the receptors is a woman younger than 35 in good health and CMV-seropositive.

This clone occurred a few times. The chain carries TRBV29-1 and TRBJ2-7; 7 bases line up with TRBD1. From germline, CDR1 is SQVTM and CDR2 ANQGSEA. V gave up 6 bases and J gave up 2 bases; unmatched junction bases: 7. The CDR3 extends over 13 amino acids. The CDR3 is CSVRTGETYEQYF. CDR3 nucleotide sequence: TGCAGCGTGCGGACAGGAGAGACCTACGAGCAGTACTTC.

The chain employs TRBV4-1 and TRBJ2-5; no firm D call. Germline assignment: CDR1 MGHRA and CDR2 YSYEKL. V lost 4 bases to trimming and J lost 5 bases, with 11 bases between them. The CDR3 is 13 residues long. In DNA, the CDR3 is TGCGCCAGCAGCCGCTTATCTCGGGAGACCCAGTACTTC. It codes for CASSRLSRETQYF.

V usage is TRBV18 and J usage is TRBJ2-1; TRBD2 might be the D (6 bases). Trimming took off 0 bases at V and 9 bases at J, with 15 bases between the two ends. Germline lookup yields CDR1 KGHSH and CDR2 LQKENI. The CDR3 covers 15 residues. CDR3 residues: CASSPPGGIIGEQFF. Here the CDR3 DNA reads TGTGCCAGCTCACCACCGGGCGGGATAATTGGTGAGCAGTTCTTC.

J is TRBJ1-2 and V is TRBV27; 7 bases are a match to TRBD1. With 1 base clipped from V and 3 bases from J, the junction kept 5 bases outside the gene matches. The germline gives CDR1 MNHEY, CDR2 SMNVEV (reference sequence). The CDR3 has 15 amino acids. CDR3 amino acids: CASSLFPGGDYGYTF. The CDR3 DNA reads as TGTGCCAGCAGTTTATTCCCAGGGGGAGACTATGGCTACACCTTC.

The chain links TRBV10-3 to TRBJ2-1; the D gene is possibly TRBD1 (5 bases). V shed 5 bases and J shed 6 bases, with 11 bases lying between them. The CDR3 loop spans 13 amino acids. Germline V gene sequence: CDR1 ENHRY, CDR2 SYGVKD. The CDR3 region is CAISRDSPNEQFF. DNA for the CDR3: TGTGCCATCAGTCGTGACAGCCCCAATGAGCAGTTCTTC.

This chain links TRBV27 with TRBJ1-5, with D perhaps matching TRBD1 (5 bases). The CDR3 covers 15 residues. The germline V gene has CDR1 MNHEY and CDR2 SMNVEV (reference sequence). V lost 3 bases to trimming and J lost 2 bases, with 11 bases between them. The CDR3 DNA follows: TGTGCCAGCAGTTTGGGGGGTTTCGGCAATCAGCCCCAGCATTTT. Translated: CASSLGGFGNQPQHF.

This chain links TRBV19 with TRBJ2-1; D is perhaps TRBD1 (5 bases). Trimming took 0 bases from V and 3 from J, leaving 9 bases between them. Germline V gene data show CDR1 as LNHDA and CDR2 as SQIVND (reference sequence). CDR3 length equals 15 residues. The CDR3 DNA follows: TGTGCCAGTAGTATAGAGGCAGGGAACTACAATGAGCAGTTCTTC. This sequence encodes CASSIEAGNYNEQFF.

This clone was counted a few times. V is TRBV11-2 and J is TRBJ2-4; D perhaps matches TRBD2 (5 bases). Germline lookup yields CDR1 SGHAT and CDR2 FQNNGV. The CDR3 has 16 amino acids. V was pared by 5 bases and J by 0 bases, with 14 bases between. CDR3: CASSPREGIAKNIQYF. The CDR3 DNA reads TGTGCCAGCAGCCCCCGGGAAGGGATAGCCAAAAACATTCAGTACTTC.

The chain recombines TRBV28 with TRBJ1-4; the D is unclear. CDR1 and CDR2 (germline): MDHEN, SYDVKM. With 5 bases removed from V and 3 bases from J, the gap between germline ends came to 13 bases. The CDR3 runs 15 residues. DNA for the CDR3: TGTGCCAGCAGTACTCAGACATTAGCTAATGAAAAACTGTTTTTT. This encodes CASSTQTLANEKLFF. The full variable domain, with the rest looked up from reference TRBV28 and TRBJ1-4, is DVKVTQSSRYLVKRTGEKVFLECVQDMDHENMFWYRQDPGLGLRLIYFSYDVKMKEKGDIPEGYSVSREKKERFSLILESASTNQTSMYLCASSTQTLANEKLFFGSGTQLSVL.

J is TRBJ2-1 and V is TRBV28; 11 positions agree with TRBD2. This CDR3 comprises 16 residues. After removal of 5 bases from V and 6 bases from J, the junction contained 9 bases not matched to a gene. Germline assignment: CDR1 MDHEN and CDR2 SYDVKM. CDR3 bases: TGTGCCAGCAGTGGAACTAGCGGGAGATTTTCCAATGAGCAGTTCTTC. Its protein is CASSGTSGRFSNEQFF.

This clone was detected only a few times. The chain carries TRBV6-4 and TRBJ1-1; D is undetermined. The CDR3 has 11 residues. The germline V gene encodes CDR1 MRHNA and CDR2 SNTAGT. V lost 6 bases and J 8 bases, leaving 10 bases between the germline ends. CDR3 region: CASSPGLEAFF. The CDR3 region has the DNA TGTGCCAGCAGCCCGGGGTTGGAAGCTTTCTTT.

This rearrangement joins TRBV7-6 to TRBJ2-7, with 8 bases that match TRBD1. The germline V gene has CDR1 SGHVS and CDR2 FNYEAQ. This CDR3 spans 13 amino acids. V dropped 5 bases and J dropped 3; count of bases not matched to a gene: 3. The CDR3 sequence: CASSPGQGYEQYF. The CDR3 DNA is TGTGCCAGCAGCCCTGGACAGGGCTACGAGCAGTACTTC.

The chain is built from TRBV6-4 and TRBJ2-2; 8 bases are a match to TRBD1. This CDR3 is 16 amino acids long. From germline, CDR1 is MRHNA and CDR2 SNTAGT. V lost 2 bases to trimming and J lost 4 bases; unmatched junction nucleotides: 6. CDR3 sequence: CASSDTQQGVTGELFF. The CDR3 bases are TGTGCCAGCAGTGACACCCAACAGGGGGTCACCGGGGAGCTGTTTTTT.

The chain carries TRBV7-8 and TRBJ2-7; D may be TRBD2 (7 bases). This CDR3 contains 16 residues. V lost 5 bases, J lost 5 bases, and 22 bases lay in between. Germline CDR1 is SGHVS and CDR2 is FQNEAQ. CDR3 protein: CASSPKGGPGANEQYF. For the CDR3, the DNA is TGTGCCAGCAGCCCGAAGGGGGGGCCAGGCGCCAACGAGCAGTACTTC.

The chain combines TRBV27 with TRBJ2-1, with 12 bases lining up with TRBD2. Germline CDR1 MNHEY, CDR2 SMNVEV (reference sequence). J was trimmed by 7 bases and V by 7 bases; bases with no gene match: 8. This CDR3 has 15 amino acids. As DNA, the CDR3 is TGTGCCAGCACCCTGGGCACTAGCGGGAGGAATGAGCAGTTCTTC. Translation: CASTLGTSGRNEQFF.

The V and J genes are TRBV7-3 and TRBJ2-3, with D possibly TRBD2 on 6 matching bases. The CDR3 extends over 16 amino acids. Trimming shortened V by 2 bases and J by 5 bases, and 17 bases separated the two germline ends. The germline CDR1 and CDR2 sequences are SGHTA and FQGTGA. Here the CDR3 reads CASSLRRASREDTQYF. The CDR3, as DNA: TGTGCCAGCAGCTTACGGAGGGCCTCACGTGAAGATACGCAGTATTTT.

This chain links TRBV15 with TRBJ2-7; no clear D gene. Per germline, CDR1 LNHNV and CDR2 YYDKDF (reference sequence). CDR3 length equals 13 residues. V shed 4 bases and J shed 3 bases, with 10 bases lying between them. CDR3: CATSIPENYEQYF. In DNA, the CDR3 is TGTGCCACCAGCATCCCTGAGAACTACGAGCAGTACTTC.

With regard to this clone: Other DNA sequences in this sample translate to the same CDR3. V usage is TRBV6-5 and J usage is TRBJ1-2; tentative D call: TRBD1 (5 bases). Germline-derived CDR1 and CDR2 are MNHEY and SVGAGI. The CDR3 runs 12 residues. The ends were cut back, 2 bases at V and 8 bases at J, with 9 bases in the middle. CDR3 sequence reads: CASSYVGGGYTF. Here the CDR3 DNA reads TGTGCCAGCAGTTACGTGGGGGGAGGCTACACCTTC.

The chain joins TRBV13 to TRBJ1-5, with 7 bases lining up with TRBD1. The length of the CDR3 is 17 residues. Germline CDR1 and CDR2: PRHDT and FYEKMQ (reference sequence). V trimming: 2 bases; J trimming: 0 bases; junction bases outside the gene matches: 7. CDR3: CASSLSQQGYSNQPQHF. CDR3 DNA sequence: TGTGCCAGCAGCTTATCGCAACAGGGGTATAGCAATCAGCCCCAGCATTTT.